These T cell receptor beta chains were read from a single sample in a study of T cell clusters in autoimmune cytopenias. TCRdb processed the multiplex PCR reads again and assigns one entry to each CDR3 protein, with no DNA. The table lists fewer than 700 distinct CDR3 sequences. This same sample was also part of a study on T cell repertoires in aging, cancer and after chemotherapy.

The sequencing sample was made of peripheral blood. Receptors originate from a human donor with chronic lymphocytic leukemia. CDR3s include the opening cysteine and the closing phenylalanine or tryptophan. Fields, in order: V gene, clone size, J gene, CDR3 protein. Size is stated for part of the rows, as once, few or many counts, or as a class when the clone is expanded.

TRBV6-2/TRBV6-3	large	TRBJ2-1	CASMVDRGAYNEQFF
TRBV19	-	TRBJ2-1	CASTLDGGRTWNEQFF
TRBV11-2	medium-sized	TRBJ2-7	CASSLGHNSYEQYF
TRBV5-1	medium-sized	TRBJ1-2	CASSLEWGQGTYGYTF
TRBV29-1	hyperexpanded	TRBJ2-3	CSATQGASTDTQYF
TRBV7-3	medium-sized	TRBJ2-2	CASSSPAGTASGELFF
TRBV7-2	-	TRBJ2-7	CASSLGGLGYEQYF
TRBV6-6	medium-sized	TRBJ1-5	CASSYPPIWGDQPQHF
TRBV11-2	-	TRBJ2-5	CASSRGGTGGRRETQYF
TRBV12-3/TRBV12-4	medium-sized	TRBJ1-1	CASSLWNTEAFF
TRBV24-1	-	TRBJ2-2	CATGGTGGVNTGELFF
TRBV20-1	large	TRBJ2-1	CSARDGLLGGGEQFF